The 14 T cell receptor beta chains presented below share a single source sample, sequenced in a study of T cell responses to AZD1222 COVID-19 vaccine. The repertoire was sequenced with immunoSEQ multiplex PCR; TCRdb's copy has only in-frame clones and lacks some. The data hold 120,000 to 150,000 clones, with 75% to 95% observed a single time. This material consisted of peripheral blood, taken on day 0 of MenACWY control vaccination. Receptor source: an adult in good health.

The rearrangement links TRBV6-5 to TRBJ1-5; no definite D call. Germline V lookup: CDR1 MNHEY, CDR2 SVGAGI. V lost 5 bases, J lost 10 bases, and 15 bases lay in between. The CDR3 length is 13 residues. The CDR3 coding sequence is TGTGCCAGCAGTACTGACGGTAATACTCCCCAGCATTTT. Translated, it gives CASSTDGNTPQHF.

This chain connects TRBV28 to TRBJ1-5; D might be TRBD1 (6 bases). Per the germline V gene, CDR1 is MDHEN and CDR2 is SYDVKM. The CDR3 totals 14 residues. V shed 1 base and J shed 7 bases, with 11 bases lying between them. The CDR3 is CASSLSGAWQPQHF. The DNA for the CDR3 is TGTGCCAGCAGTTTATCGGGGGCATGGCAGCCCCAGCATTTT.

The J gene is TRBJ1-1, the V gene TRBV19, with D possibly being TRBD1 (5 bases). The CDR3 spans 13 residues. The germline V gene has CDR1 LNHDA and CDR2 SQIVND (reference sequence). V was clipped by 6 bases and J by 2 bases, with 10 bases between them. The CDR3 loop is CASSSTENTEAFF. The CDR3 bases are TGTGCCAGTAGCTCGACAGAAAACACTGAAGCTTTCTTT.

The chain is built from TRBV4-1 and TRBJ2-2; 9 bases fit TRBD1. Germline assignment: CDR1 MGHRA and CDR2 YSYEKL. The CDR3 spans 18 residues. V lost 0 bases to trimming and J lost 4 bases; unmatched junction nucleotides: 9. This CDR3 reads CASSQEPGQGMSTGELFF. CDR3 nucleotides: TGCGCCAGCAGCCAAGAGCCTGGACAGGGGATGAGCACCGGGGAGCTGTTTTTT.

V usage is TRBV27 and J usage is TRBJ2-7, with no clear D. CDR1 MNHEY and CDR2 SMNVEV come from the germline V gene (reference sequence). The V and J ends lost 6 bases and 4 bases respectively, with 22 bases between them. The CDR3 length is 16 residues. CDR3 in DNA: TGTGCCAGCAGCCCTTGGCAGTCAAAAGCCGCGTACGAGCAGTACTTC. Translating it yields CASSPWQSKAAYEQYF.

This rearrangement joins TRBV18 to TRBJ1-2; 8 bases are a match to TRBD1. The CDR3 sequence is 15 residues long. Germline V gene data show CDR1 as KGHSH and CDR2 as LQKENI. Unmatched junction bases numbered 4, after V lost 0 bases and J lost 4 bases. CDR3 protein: CASSPPLGTGYGYTF. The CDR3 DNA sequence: TGTGCCAGCTCACCACCGCTCGGGACAGGCTATGGCTACACCTTC. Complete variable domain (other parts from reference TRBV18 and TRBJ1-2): NAGVMQNPRHLVRRRGQEARLRCSPMKGHSHVYWYRQLPEEGLKFMVYLQKENIIDESGMPKERFSAEFPKEGPSILRIQQVVRGDSAAYFCASSPPLGTGYGYTFGSGTRLTVV.

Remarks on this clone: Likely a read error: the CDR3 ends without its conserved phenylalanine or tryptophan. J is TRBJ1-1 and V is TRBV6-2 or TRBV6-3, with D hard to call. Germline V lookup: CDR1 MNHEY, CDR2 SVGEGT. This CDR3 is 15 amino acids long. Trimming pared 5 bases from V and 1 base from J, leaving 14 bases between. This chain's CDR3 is CASSPLRTGNTEAFL. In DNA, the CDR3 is TGTGCCAGCAGTCCACTTCGGACGGGGAACACTGAAGCTTTCCTT.

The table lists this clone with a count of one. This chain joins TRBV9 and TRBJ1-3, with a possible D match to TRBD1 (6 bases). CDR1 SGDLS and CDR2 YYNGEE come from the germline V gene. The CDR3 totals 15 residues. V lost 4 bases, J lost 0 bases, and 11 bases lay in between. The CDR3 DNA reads TGTGCCAGCAGCTCAGGGGTACTCTCTGGAAACACCATATATTTT. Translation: CASSSGVLSGNTIYF.

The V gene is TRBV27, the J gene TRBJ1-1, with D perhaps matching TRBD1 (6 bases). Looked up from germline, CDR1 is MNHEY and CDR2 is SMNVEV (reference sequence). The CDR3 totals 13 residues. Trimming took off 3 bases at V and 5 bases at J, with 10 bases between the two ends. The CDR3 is CASSLAGATEAFF. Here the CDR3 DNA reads TGTGCCAGCAGTTTGGCGGGGGCGACTGAAGCTTTCTTT.

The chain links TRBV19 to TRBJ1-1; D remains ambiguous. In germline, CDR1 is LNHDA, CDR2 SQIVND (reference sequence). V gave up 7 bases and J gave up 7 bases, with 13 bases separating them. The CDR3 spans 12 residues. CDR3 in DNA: TGTGCCAGTATATCGGGAAGTGGTGAAGCTTTCTTT. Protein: CASISGSGEAFF.

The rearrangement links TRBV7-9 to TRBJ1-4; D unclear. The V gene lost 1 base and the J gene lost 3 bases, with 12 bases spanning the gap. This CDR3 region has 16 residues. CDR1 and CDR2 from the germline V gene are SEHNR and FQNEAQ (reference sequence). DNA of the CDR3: TGTGCCAGCAGCTTAGTTGAGTGGGCGTCTAATGAAAAACTGTTTTTT. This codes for CASSLVEWASNEKLFF. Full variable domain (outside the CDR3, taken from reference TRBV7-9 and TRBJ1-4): DTGVSQNPRHKITKRGQNVTFRCDPISEHNRLYWYRQTLGQGPEFLTYFQNEAQLEKSRLLSDRFSAERPKGSFSTLEIQRTEQGDSAMYLCASSLVEWASNEKLFFGSGTQLSVL.

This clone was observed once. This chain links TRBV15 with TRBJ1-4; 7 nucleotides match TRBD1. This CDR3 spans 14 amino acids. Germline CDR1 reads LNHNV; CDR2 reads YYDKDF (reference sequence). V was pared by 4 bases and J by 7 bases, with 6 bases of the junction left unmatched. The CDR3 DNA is TGTGCCACCAGCAAGACAGGGAAGAGTGAAAAACTGTTTTTT. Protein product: CATSKTGKSEKLFF.

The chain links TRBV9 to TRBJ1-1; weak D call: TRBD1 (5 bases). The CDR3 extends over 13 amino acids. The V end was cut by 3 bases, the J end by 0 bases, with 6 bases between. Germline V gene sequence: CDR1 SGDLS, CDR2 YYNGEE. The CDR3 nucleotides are TGTGCCAGCAGCGGGGGCCTGAACACTGAAGCTTTCTTT. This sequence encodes CASSGGLNTEAFF.

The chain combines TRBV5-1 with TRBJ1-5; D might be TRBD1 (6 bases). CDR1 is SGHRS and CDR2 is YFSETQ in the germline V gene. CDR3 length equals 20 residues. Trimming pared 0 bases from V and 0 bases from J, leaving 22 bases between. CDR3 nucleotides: TGCGCCAGCAGCTTGGTCCCGACAGGTGGGGAACTGCATAGCAATCAGCCCCAGCATTTT. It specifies CASSLVPTGGELHSNQPQHF.